The rows below give T cell receptor beta chains drawn from one sample of a study of CD8 T cells in ankylosing spondylitis. TCRdb processed the 5' RACE reads anew with MiXCR; each CDR3 protein has one entry. The sample consists of about 220,000 distinct CDR3 sequences, 6% to 8% of them appearing once. Sequenced input: blood, either unsorted or a sorted T cell fraction (not recorded which). The origin of the receptors is a male donor with ankylosing spondylitis. The CDR3 runs from the conserved cysteine through the conserved F or W. The D gene is left open where the match is weak. The size field is filled for only some rows; it gives once, few, many or a size class.

TGCAGTGCCAGACAGGGGGTAGGATACAATGAGCAGTTCTTC | CSARQGVGYNEQFF | TRBD1 | TRBJ2-1 | many | TRBV20-1
TGTGCCAGCAAGACTTCAGGGAAGCAGTTCTTC | CASKTSGKQFF | NA | TRBJ2-1 | many | TRBV5-6
TGTGCCAGCGGGCCACTCAAGGGGGGTAATTCACCCCTCCACTTT | CASGPLKGGNSPLHF | NA | TRBJ1-6 | many | TRBV27
TGTGCCAGCAGGTACGGAGGCCTGAAGGCTGAAGCTTTCTTT | CASRYGGLKAEAFF | NA | TRBJ1-1 | few | TRBV5-6
TGCGCCAGCAGCCCTGCGGGACGCAATTCACCCCTCCACTTT | CASSPAGRNSPLHF | NA | TRBJ1-6 | many | TRBV4-3
TGTGCCAGCAGCCAAGCTACAGGGGGCTACAAAAACATTCAGTACTTC | CASSQATGGYKNIQYF | TRBD1 | TRBJ2-4 | many | TRBV14
TGTGCCAGCAGCCGGGGGCCCTTCAATGAGCAGTTCTTC | CASSRGPFNEQFF | NA | TRBJ2-1 | many | TRBV7-2
TGCGCCAGCAGCCCGACAGACGTTAACACTGAAGCTTTCTTT | CASSPTDVNTEAFF | NA | TRBJ1-1 | NA | TRBV4-1
TGTGCCAGCAGTCACGTACAGGGAGGGGATAACTATGGCTACACCTTC | CASSHVQGGDNYGYTF | NA | TRBJ1-2 | NA | TRBV14
TGTGCCAGCAGCCCAGGGAAGCTTTACCAAGAGACCCAGTACTTC | CASSPGKLYQETQYF | NA | TRBJ2-5 | few | TRBV7-9
TGTGCCAGCAGTTTAGCGCCCGGGCGGGAGACCCAGTACTTC | CASSLAPGRETQYF | NA | TRBJ2-5 | many | TRBV12-3/TRBV12-4
TGTGCCACCAGCAGAGATGTGCGGGTTTCGGAGACCCAGTACTTC | CATSRDVRVSETQYF | NA | TRBJ2-5 | NA | TRBV15
TGTGCCTGGAGTGTAGGGTTACCGAACAATGAGCAGTTCTTC | CAWSVGLPNNEQFF | NA | TRBJ2-1 | many | TRBV30
TGTGCCAGCAGCTTGGGACAGTACACTGAAGCTTTCTTT | CASSLGQYTEAFF | TRBD1 | TRBJ1-1 | few | TRBV12-3/TRBV12-4
TGCGCCAGCAGCCAAGGGGGGGGACAGGCGGCCCTACTGGACACTGAAGCTTTCTTT | CASSQGGGQAALLDTEAFF | TRBD1 | TRBJ1-1 | NA | TRBV4-3
TGTGCCAGCAGCTTCCAGGGTATCGACGAGCAGTACTTC | CASSFQGIDEQYF | NA | TRBJ2-7 | NA | TRBV7-9
TGTGCCAGCAGCGAGGGACAGGGGTATGAAAAACTGTTTTTT | CASSEGQGYEKLFF | TRBD1 | TRBJ1-4 | NA | TRBV7-9
TGTGCCAGCAGCTTCCCTCCACAGGAAGCTTTCTTT | CASSFPPQEAFF | NA | TRBJ1-1 | NA | TRBV7-9
TGCGCCAGCAGCCAATCAAGGGACAATGAGCAGTTCTTC | CASSQSRDNEQFF | NA | TRBJ2-1 | many | TRBV4-3
TGTGCCAGCTCACCCCAACACGGACGGGAAAAACTGTTTTTT | CASSPQHGREKLFF | NA | TRBJ1-4 | NA | TRBV18
TGTGCCAGCAGTTACGGCGATTCGGGTCGGTACGAGCAGTACTTC | CASSYGDSGRYEQYF | NA | TRBJ2-7 | NA | TRBV6-2/TRBV6-3
TGTGCCAGCAGTTCGGGACGGGGCGAGCAGTACTTC | CASSSGRGEQYF | NA | TRBJ2-7 | many | TRBV27
TGCGCCAGCAGTGAGAACAGGGGTATATTCCAAGAGACCCAGTACTTC | CASSENRGIFQETQYF | TRBD1 | TRBJ2-5 | many | TRBV4-1
TGCGCCAGCAGCCAAGAGCAGGGGTTGTCCTACGAGCAGTACTTC | CASSQEQGLSYEQYF | NA | TRBJ2-7 | many | TRBV4-3
TGTGCCAGCAGTTACGGAGGCCCAGATACGCAGTATTTT | CASSYGGPDTQYF | NA | TRBJ2-3 | many | TRBV6-5
TGTGCCTTGACGCCCGTAGGGGGAGCCCACGAGCAGTACTTC | CALTPVGGAHEQYF | NA | TRBJ2-7 | once | TRBV30
TGTGCCAGCAGTCCTTCGGGAACTGAAGCTTTCTTT | CASSPSGTEAFF | NA | TRBJ1-1 | many | TRBV12-3/TRBV12-4
TGCGCCAGCAGCCTCGGCAACTCTGGGGCCAACGTCCTGACTTTC | CASSLGNSGANVLTF | NA | TRBJ2-6 | few | TRBV4-3
TGTGCCAGCAGCTTAGGTTCTGGGTGGGAGACCCAGTACTTC | CASSLGSGWETQYF | NA | TRBJ2-5 | many | TRBV7-9
TGCGCCAGCAGCTTCAGCGGGACCGAGCAGTACTTC | CASSFSGTEQYF | TRBD2 | TRBJ2-7 | NA | TRBV5-1
TGTGCCAGCAAGACTAAAAACTATGGCTACACCTTC | CASKTKNYGYTF | NA | TRBJ1-2 | many | TRBV12-3/TRBV12-4
TGTGCCAGCAGCTCTAAGGGGGCTGGCAATCAGCCCCAGCATTTT | CASSSKGAGNQPQHF | TRBD1 | TRBJ1-5 | once | TRBV7-9
TGTGCCAGCAAAGAGCGACTAGCGGACAGCTCCTACGAGCAGTACTTC | CASKERLADSSYEQYF | TRBD2 | TRBJ2-7 | many | TRBV2
TGCAGCGTTAACAGGGGGCGGGATACGCAGTATTTT | CSVNRGRDTQYF | TRBD1 | TRBJ2-3 | many | TRBV29-1
TGTGCCAGCACCCCCGGGACTAGAGGCACCGGGGAGCTGTTTTTT | CASTPGTRGTGELFF | TRBD2 | TRBJ2-2 | NA | TRBV27
TGCAGTGCTAGGTTCCTCTCCAAGTATACGCAGTATTTT | CSARFLSKYTQYF | NA | TRBJ2-3 | many | TRBV20-1
TGTGCCAGCAGCAAAGCTCAGGGCCAAGAGACCCAGTACTTC | CASSKAQGQETQYF | NA | TRBJ2-5 | many | TRBV21-1
TGCAGCACCGTTCTAGCGGTCTCCTACAATGAGCAGTTCTTC | CSTVLAVSYNEQFF | TRBD2 | TRBJ2-1 | many | TRBV29-1
TGCGCCAGCAGCCAAGATATAGGGACAGGGGGTAACTATGGCTACACCTTC | CASSQDIGTGGNYGYTF | TRBD1 | TRBJ1-2 | NA | TRBV4-3
TGTGCCAGCAGCTCCGGGCGAACACCCCTCCACTTT | CASSSGRTPLHF | NA | TRBJ1-6 | NA | TRBV5-6
TGTGCCAGCAGCTTAGTAGGCGGGGCAGTCCAAGAGACCCAGTACTTC | CASSLVGGAVQETQYF | NA | TRBJ2-5 | many | TRBV11-2
TGTGCCAGCAGTTTACCCCAGGGGGCGGACTCACCCCTCCACTTT | CASSLPQGADSPLHF | TRBD1 | TRBJ1-6 | few | TRBV28
TGTGCCAGCAGCCCCCACCTCGGACTTTACTACAATGAGCAGTTCTTC | CASSPHLGLYYNEQFF | NA | TRBJ2-1 | many | TRBV5-6
TGTGCCAGCAGTTACGCTACAGCCCCCGGGATTTCTAGCACAGATACGCAGTATTTT | CASSYATAPGISSTDTQYF | NA | TRBJ2-3 | many | TRBV6-5
TGTGCCAGCTCACCAGCGAGACTACGGAATTCACCCCTCCACTTT | CASSPARLRNSPLHF | NA | TRBJ1-6 | few | TRBV18
TGTGCCAGCACCGAAACAGGGGTGTATGAAAAACTGTTTTTT | CASTETGVYEKLFF | TRBD1 | TRBJ1-4 | many | TRBV12-3/TRBV12-4
TGCGCCAGCAGCCAACACAGGGTGGACACTGAAGCTTTCTTT | CASSQHRVDTEAFF | NA | TRBJ1-1 | many | TRBV4-1
TGCAGTGCTAGAGGGGTTGCCTACGAGCAGTACTTC | CSARGVAYEQYF | NA | TRBJ2-7 | NA | TRBV20-1
TGTGCCATCAGCCCCGGGGCCTATAGCAATCAGCCCCAGCATTTT | CAISPGAYSNQPQHF | NA | TRBJ1-5 | NA | TRBV7-2
TGTGCCAGCAGCTTAATGCGGGATCAGCCCCAGCATTTT | CASSLMRDQPQHF | NA | TRBJ1-5 | NA | TRBV13
TGTGCCAGCAGCTTAAGGTTCGGTCCCGGGGAGCTGTTTTTT | CASSLRFGPGELFF | NA | TRBJ2-2 | once | TRBV11-3
TGTGCCAGCAGTTACGCACAGGCGTTCTACGAGCAGTACTTC | CASSYAQAFYEQYF | NA | TRBJ2-7 | many | TRBV6-2/TRBV6-3
TGTGCCAGCAGCGAAGCTAGCTCCTACGAGCAGTACTTC | CASSEASSYEQYF | NA | TRBJ2-7 | many | TRBV9
TGCAGCGTGGATGGTCTAGGCCGCCGGACTTATGGCTACACCTTC | CSVDGLGRRTYGYTF | NA | TRBJ1-2 | many | TRBV29-1
TGTGCCAGCTCACTCTCCGGGACAGGGAACATGAACACTGAAGCTTTCTTT | CASSLSGTGNMNTEAFF | TRBD1 | TRBJ1-1 | many | TRBV18
TGCAGTGCTTCGACCCTTAATGAAAAACTGTTTTTT | CSASTLNEKLFF | NA | TRBJ1-4 | many | TRBV20-1
TGTGCCAGCAGCTTACAAGTTTCCAAAGAGACCCAGTACTTC | CASSLQVSKETQYF | NA | TRBJ2-5 | NA | TRBV13
TGCAGTCAGCCGCCCTTAAACCAGAGCTCCTACGAGCAGTACTTC | CSQPPLNQSSYEQYF | NA | TRBJ2-7 | few | TRBV20-1
TGTGCCTGGAGTCGTGGGGTTACGACTAGCGGGAGCCTCACAGATACGCAGTATTTT | CAWSRGVTTSGSLTDTQYF | TRBD2 | TRBJ2-3 | few | TRBV30
TGTGCCAGCAGTTGGGGACTAGCGGGGCTGGGCGGGGAGCTGTTTTTT | CASSWGLAGLGGELFF | TRBD2 | TRBJ2-2 | many | TRBV12-3/TRBV12-4